Listed below are T cell receptor beta chains from one sample, sequenced in a study of response to subunit inactivated influenza vaccine. From the RT-PCR reads, TCRdb called clonotypes with MiXCR, one entry per CDR3 protein. This table holds over 400,000 distinct CDR3 sequences, roughly 11% found once. Specimen: PBMCs from blood, collected more than 35 days after vaccination. These TCRs come from a man between 45 and 60 years old who received an inactivated influenza vaccine. CDR3s include the opening cysteine and the closing phenylalanine or tryptophan. D genes are given only for firm matches. Size is omitted from some rows. Given values are once, few, many or a class for expanded clones.

D,size,V,J,DNA,CDR3
-,few,TRBV10-3,TRBJ1-2,TGTGCCATCGGTCGGGAAAGTAACTATGGCTACACCTTC,CAIGRESNYGYTF
-,few,TRBV14,TRBJ2-3,TGTGCCAGCAGCCAAGATCTCTCGAGGGATACGCAGTATTTT,CASSQDLSRDTQYF
-,few,TRBV5-5,TRBJ2-7,TGTGCCAGCAGCCAGCGACTCCCGGGACACGGATACGAGCAGTACTTC,CASSQRLPGHGYEQYF
TRBD1,many,TRBV29-1,TRBJ1-1,TGCAGCGTTCACGGGACAGAGTATGCGGGCACTGAAGCTTTCTTT,CSVHGTEYAGTEAFF
-,-,TRBV11-1,TRBJ2-6,TGTGCCAGCAGCTTAAATGGACAGCTCAACTCTGGGGCCAACGTCCTGACTTTC,CASSLNGQLNSGANVLTF
-,-,TRBV5-1,TRBJ1-2,TGCGCCAGCAGCTTAAACAGCCAGGGGATTAAGAGTGGCTACACCTTC,CASSLNSQGIKSGYTF
TRBD2,few,TRBV14,TRBJ2-1,TGTGCCAGCAGCCAAGATCTTGGGCTAGCGGGATGGGAAAATGAGCAGTTCTTC,CASSQDLGLAGWENEQFF
-,many,TRBV28,TRBJ2-3,TGTGCCAGCAGTTTGGCCGGTATGGGGGGGGGGCCAGATACGCAGTATTTT,CASSLAGMGGGPDTQYF
-,many,TRBV30,TRBJ1-1,TGTGCCTGGAGTGGGACCCAGAACACTGAAGCTTTCTTT,CAWSGTQNTEAFF
-,-,TRBV10-2,TRBJ1-2,TGCGCCAGCAGTCGGCAGGGGTCGTATGGCTACACCTTC,CASSRQGSYGYTF
-,-,TRBV7-2,TRBJ1-1,TGTGCCAGCAGCTTAAACCAGGGGTCGAACACTGAAGCTTTCTTT,CASSLNQGSNTEAFF
TRBD2,-,TRBV7-2,TRBJ2-5,TGTGCCAGCAGCTTACCTAGCGGGAGGGCCGGGGAGACCCAGTACTTC,CASSLPSGRAGETQYF
-,few,TRBV5-6,TRBJ1-3,TGTGCCAGCAGCTTGTGGGAGGGCTCTGGAAACACCATATATTTT,CASSLWEGSGNTIYF
-,many,TRBV11-2,TRBJ1-5,TGTGCCAGCAGCTTAGGGGGGGCCAATCAGCCCCAGCATTTT,CASSLGGANQPQHF
TRBD2,many,TRBV5-1,TRBJ2-7,TGCGCCAGCACCCCCGTAGCGGGAGCGGGTTACGAGCAGTACTTC,CASTPVAGAGYEQYF
TRBD1,few,TRBV7-9,TRBJ2-7,TGTGCCAGCTCCGGACAGGGACTTCCCTACGAGCAGTACTTC,CASSGQGLPYEQYF